The rows below give T cell receptor beta chains drawn from one sample of a study of T cell responses to AZD1222 COVID-19 vaccine. Clones were sequenced by immunoSEQ multiplex PCR, and TCRdb holds only the in-frame ones, with some missing. The table has fewer than 150,000 clones, 85% to 95% seen once. The input for sequencing was peripheral blood, taken on day 0 of AZD1222 vaccination. These receptors were taken from an adult in good health. Both conserved end residues are part of each CDR3. Each record gives: clone size, D gene, CDR3 length, J gene, V gene, CDR3 DNA, CDR3 protein. The D gene is left open where the match is weak. Expanded clones get a size class; other rows say once, few or many, or leave the size out.

abundance: NA
d_gene: NA
len: 13
j_gene: TRBJ2-1
v_gene: TRBV6-2/TRBV6-3
CDR3nt: TGTGCCAGCAGTTACGGTCGATACAATGAGCAGTTCTTC
CDR3aa: CASSYGRYNEQFF

abundance: NA
d_gene: TRBD2
len: 16
j_gene: TRBJ2-7
v_gene: TRBV18
CDR3nt: TGTGCCAGCTCACCACAGACTAGCCCCCGGGGAAACGAGCAGTACTTC
CDR3aa: CASSPQTSPRGNEQYF

abundance: NA
d_gene: NA
len: 14
j_gene: TRBJ1-1
v_gene: TRBV6-5
CDR3nt: TGTGCCAGCAGCAGGAAAATACGGAACACTGAAGCTTTCTTT
CDR3aa: CASSRKIRNTEAFF

abundance: NA
d_gene: TRBD2
len: 15
j_gene: TRBJ2-2
v_gene: TRBV7-2
CDR3nt: TGTGCCAGCAGCTTAGGGGCTAGCGGCACCGGGGAGCTGTTTTTT
CDR3aa: CASSLGASGTGELFF

abundance: NA
d_gene: NA
len: 12
j_gene: TRBJ1-5
v_gene: TRBV3-1/TRBV3-2
CDR3nt: TGTGCCAGCAGCCAAAGGGGTCAGCCCCAGCATTTT
CDR3aa: CASSQRGQPQHF

abundance: NA
d_gene: NA
len: 12
j_gene: TRBJ1-4
v_gene: TRBV2
CDR3nt: TGTGCCAGCAGTGCGGACTCAGAAAAACTGTTTTTT
CDR3aa: CASSADSEKLFF

abundance: NA
d_gene: NA
len: 12
j_gene: TRBJ2-7
v_gene: TRBV13
CDR3nt: TGTGCCAGCAGTTGGGGGACCTACGAGCAGTACTTC
CDR3aa: CASSWGTYEQYF

abundance: NA
d_gene: TRBD1
len: 16
j_gene: TRBJ2-7
v_gene: TRBV5-8
CDR3nt: TGTGCCAGCAGCAAGGGGGACAGGGCGCCCTCCATCGAGCAGTACTTC
CDR3aa: CASSKGDRAPSIEQYF

abundance: NA
d_gene: NA
len: 14
j_gene: TRBJ2-3
v_gene: TRBV3-1/TRBV3-2
CDR3nt: TGTGCCAGCAGCCAAGTAGGGTGGTCAGATACGCAGTATTTT
CDR3aa: CASSQVGWSDTQYF

abundance: NA
d_gene: NA
len: 13
j_gene: TRBJ2-7
v_gene: TRBV11-3
CDR3nt: TGTGCCAGCAGTCTTTCCCAGGGTCGCGAGCAGTACTTC
CDR3aa: CASSLSQGREQYF

abundance: NA
d_gene: TRBD1
len: 16
j_gene: TRBJ1-4
v_gene: TRBV11-2
CDR3nt: TGTGCCAGCAGCTTAATTTCCCGGACAGGGCGTGAAAAACTGTTTTTT
CDR3aa: CASSLISRTGREKLFF

abundance: NA
d_gene: NA
len: 16
j_gene: TRBJ1-1
v_gene: TRBV6-5
CDR3nt: TGTGCCAGCAGTTACTTCCGGAGCCCGCAGAACACTGAAGCTTTCTTT
CDR3aa: CASSYFRSPQNTEAFF

abundance: NA
d_gene: NA
len: 18
j_gene: TRBJ1-4
v_gene: TRBV4-3
CDR3nt: TGCGCCAGCAGCCAAGGTCCGGGGGTCTGGAACCTTAATGAAAAACTGTTTTTT
CDR3aa: CASSQGPGVWNLNEKLFF

abundance: once
d_gene: NA
len: 14
j_gene: TRBJ1-4
v_gene: TRBV7-9
CDR3nt: TGTGCCAGCAGCTTAGGAGCAACTAATGAAAAACTGTTTTTT
CDR3aa: CASSLGATNEKLFF

abundance: NA
d_gene: TRBD1
len: 15
j_gene: TRBJ2-7
v_gene: TRBV5-5
CDR3nt: TGTGCCAGCAGCTTCGGTCAGGGGGCTAACTACGAGCAGTACTTC
CDR3aa: CASSFGQGANYEQYF

abundance: once
d_gene: NA
len: 16
j_gene: TRBJ1-1
v_gene: TRBV5-1
CDR3nt: TGCGCCAGCAAAAATAATATCGGACAGTGGAACACTGAAGCTTTCTTT
CDR3aa: CASKNNIGQWNTEAFF

abundance: NA
d_gene: NA
len: 16
j_gene: TRBJ1-3
v_gene: TRBV6-2/TRBV6-3
CDR3nt: TGTGCCAGCAGTCCCTGGGACCTGCTCTCTGGAAACACCATATATTTT
CDR3aa: CASSPWDLLSGNTIYF

abundance: NA
d_gene: NA
len: 16
j_gene: TRBJ1-1
v_gene: TRBV11-2
CDR3nt: TGTGCCAGCACCACGTTCCCAGGAGCGATGAACACTGAAGCTTTCTTT
CDR3aa: CASTTFPGAMNTEAFF

abundance: NA
d_gene: TRBD1
len: 15
j_gene: TRBJ1-5
v_gene: TRBV19
CDR3nt: TGTGCCAGTAGCTCGTCAGGGGGTATCCGTCAGCCCCAGCATTTT
CDR3aa: CASSSSGGIRQPQHF

abundance: NA
d_gene: TRBD2
len: 14
j_gene: TRBJ2-7
v_gene: TRBV6-1
CDR3nt: TGTGCCAGCAGTGACCCTAGCGGGGTGGACGAGCAGTACTTC
CDR3aa: CASSDPSGVDEQYF

abundance: NA
d_gene: NA
len: 17
j_gene: TRBJ1-1
v_gene: TRBV21-1
CDR3nt: TGTGCCAGCAGCAAAGCCCCACAGGGGGCAAAGGACACTGAAGCTTTCTTT
CDR3aa: CASSKAPQGAKDTEAFF

abundance: NA
d_gene: TRBD1
len: 15
j_gene: TRBJ1-1
v_gene: TRBV6-5
CDR3nt: TGTGCCAGCAGACCTCCGGGACAGGGGGCAAGGCGAGCTTTCTTT
CDR3aa: CASRPPGQGARRAFF

abundance: NA
d_gene: TRBD2
len: 18
j_gene: TRBJ2-5
v_gene: TRBV7-2
CDR3nt: TGTGCCAGCAGCTTAGTTCCAGCGGGGAGAAGGAGGGGAGAGACCCAGTACTTC
CDR3aa: CASSLVPAGRRRGETQYF

abundance: NA
d_gene: NA
len: 14
j_gene: TRBJ1-2
v_gene: TRBV6-5
CDR3nt: TGTGCCAGCAGTTACTCGAAAGGGACGTATGGCTACACCTTC
CDR3aa: CASSYSKGTYGYTF

abundance: NA
d_gene: NA
len: 12
j_gene: TRBJ2-7
v_gene: TRBV6-5
CDR3nt: TGTGCCAGCATTCAGGGGATAAACGAGCAGTACTTC
CDR3aa: CASIQGINEQYF

abundance: NA
d_gene: TRBD1
len: 14
j_gene: TRBJ2-7
v_gene: TRBV15
CDR3nt: TGTGCCACTAGCAAGACAGGGGGCGGCCACGAGCAGTACTTC
CDR3aa: CATSKTGGGHEQYF

abundance: NA
d_gene: NA
len: 15
j_gene: TRBJ1-5
v_gene: TRBV18
CDR3nt: TGTGCCAGCTCACCTCGGACGGGGAACAATCAGCCCCAGCATTTT
CDR3aa: CASSPRTGNNQPQHF

abundance: NA
d_gene: NA
len: 16
j_gene: TRBJ2-1
v_gene: TRBV5-6
CDR3nt: TGTGCCAGCAGCGGACCGGGACTCATCTCCTACAATGAGCAGTTCTTC
CDR3aa: CASSGPGLISYNEQFF

abundance: NA
d_gene: NA
len: 15
j_gene: TRBJ1-5
v_gene: TRBV4-1
CDR3nt: TGCGCCAGCAGCCAAGAGGATTTGGGCAATCAGCCCCAGCATTTT
CDR3aa: CASSQEDLGNQPQHF